The T cell receptor beta chain under discussion was sequenced for a study of control samples from healthy donors and cancer patients. The CDR3 covers 14 residues. Trimming took 3 bases from V and 3 from J; bases not matched to a gene: 1. Per germline, CDR1 KGHSH and CDR2 LQKENI. Generated by immunoSEQ multiplex PCR, the TCRdb table keeps only in-frame clones and is missing some. This sample has about 100,000 clones; 88% occur once, and the top ten carry roughly 15%. V and J are TRBV18 and TRBJ2-1, with TRBD2 matching over 8 bases. The clonotype comes from a man aged 25 to 45 in good health. Sequencing was carried out using blood. CDR3 loop: CASSPTSDYNEQFF. The CDR3 DNA follows: TGTGCCAGCTCACCGACTAGCGACTACAATGAGCAGTTCTTC.